A selection of T cell receptor beta chains follows, all from one sample in a study of cytomegalovirus exposure and HLA in healthy donors. TCRdb's table, derived via immunoSEQ multiplex PCR, lists solely in-frame clones and lacks some. Counted here are about 160,000 clones, over 70% occurring once; the ten biggest clones make up about 1.5%. The sequenced material came from PBMCs. These receptors came from a man between 45 and 60 years old in good health and CMV-seropositive. The CDR3 runs from the conserved cysteine through the conserved F or W. A D gene is named only where the DNA matches it firmly. Not all rows give a size; the values are once, few, many and, for expanded clones, a class.

V,J,size,D,CDR3,DNA
TRBV9,TRBJ1-2,-,TRBD1,CASSPRTGGYGYTF,TGTGCCAGCAGCCCGAGGACAGGGGGCTATGGCTACACCTTC
TRBV6-1,TRBJ2-7,-,TRBD1,CASSEMDRLREQYF,TGTGCCAGCAGTGAAATGGACAGGCTGCGAGAGCAGTACTTC
TRBV5-4,TRBJ2-7,-,-,CASSLGQGYYEQYF,TGTGCCAGCAGCTTGGGGCAGGGCTACTACGAGCAGTACTTC
TRBV9,TRBJ2-1,few,TRBD2,CASSVSGRAPNNEQFF,TGTGCCAGCAGCGTGAGCGGGAGGGCCCCAAACAATGAGCAGTTCTTC
TRBV11-2,TRBJ2-5,-,TRBD2,CASSRGLAGDGETQYF,TGTGCCAGCAGCCGAGGACTAGCGGGAGATGGGGAGACCCAGTACTTC
TRBV15,TRBJ2-1,-,-,CATSSQGEQFF,TGTGCCACCAGCTCCCAGGGTGAGCAGTTCTTC
TRBV4-2,TRBJ2-5,once,-,CASSQDQETQYF,TGTGCCAGCAGCCAAGATCAGGAGACCCAGTACTTC
TRBV10-3,TRBJ1-5,-,TRBD1,CAISQTTGGTSHDQPQHF,TGTGCCATCAGTCAGACCACAGGGGGCACGTCCCATGATCAGCCCCAGCATTTT
TRBV14,TRBJ2-3,-,-,CASSQEGLSTDTQYF,TGTGCCAGCAGCCAAGAGGGGCTTAGCACAGATACGCAGTATTTT
TRBV10-1,TRBJ2-7,-,TRBD1,CASSYPPNRGHSSYEQYF,TGCGCCAGCAGCTACCCCCCGAATAGGGGGCACAGCTCCTACGAGCAGTACTTC
TRBV2,TRBJ1-3,-,-,CASRRDGSSGNTIYF,TGTGCCAGTCGGAGAGACGGTAGCTCTGGAAACACCATATATTTT
TRBV11-3,TRBJ1-2,-,-,CASSPPHIYGYTF,TGTGCCAGCAGCCCCCCCCACATCTATGGCTACACCTTC
TRBV27,TRBJ1-1,-,-,CASTGRNTEAFF,TGTGCCAGCACGGGGAGGAACACTGAAGCTTTCTTT
TRBV7-3,TRBJ2-2,-,TRBD2,CASSTGLAGGNGELFF,TGTGCCAGCAGCACCGGACTAGCGGGGGGGAACGGGGAGCTGTTTTTT
TRBV7-6,TRBJ1-4,-,TRBD1,CASSQFTGAWDEKLFF,TGTGCCAGCAGCCAGTTTACAGGGGCCTGGGATGAAAAACTGTTTTTT
TRBV4-1,TRBJ2-1,once,-,CASSQVTGLSGNEQFF,TGCGCCAGCAGCCAGGTTACAGGGCTCTCGGGCAATGAGCAGTTCTTC
TRBV7-2,TRBJ2-7,-,-,CASSFGQGAAYF,-